These 21 T cell receptor beta chains originate from one sample sequenced in a study of T cells after yellow fever vaccination. TCRdb redid the calling of the 5' RACE reads with MiXCR, one entry per CDR3 protein. The sample contains under 55,000 distinct CDR3 sequences, about 7% of which appear only once. Sample: CD8+ T cells not binding an NS4B(214-222) dextramer, sorted from PBMCs, taken 45 days after the yellow fever booster vaccination. The receptors come from a man aged 25 to 40 who received the YFV17D yellow fever vaccine.

At least ten counts were recorded for this clonotype. The chain couples TRBV7-9 to TRBJ2-7, with TRBD1 matching over 8 bases. V was clipped by 3 bases and J by 4 bases; unmatched bases: 14. The germline V gene has CDR1 SEHNR and CDR2 FQNEAQ (reference sequence). The CDR3 consists of 17 residues. The CDR3 coding sequence is TGTGCCAGCAGCTTGCTATTCGGACAGGGCGGCGAGTACGAGCAGTACTTC. Translating gives CASSLLFGQGGEYEQYF.

Only a few counts were recorded for this clonotype. The rearrangement uses TRBV12-3 or TRBV12-4 and TRBJ1-1; D uncertain. CDR3 length: 16 residues. The ends were cut back, 5 bases at V and 1 base at J, with 17 bases in the middle. The CDR3 sequence: CASSPFALLANTEAFF. The CDR3 bases are TGTGCCAGCAGTCCCTTCGCCTTGCTGGCGAACACTGAAGCTTTCTTT.

The chain employs TRBV19 and TRBJ2-1, with no clear D. This CDR3 is built from 16 residues. With 3 bases removed from V and 0 bases from J, the gap between germline ends came to 12 bases. Per germline, CDR1 LNHDA and CDR2 SQIVND (reference sequence). The CDR3 DNA follows: TGTGCCAGTAGTATTGATGGCTTTAGCTCCTACAATGAGCAGTTCTTC. Translated: CASSIDGFSSYNEQFF.

This clonotype was observed many times. The rearrangement uses TRBV11-2 and TRBJ2-3; 7 nucleotides agree with TRBD2. Trimming at V came to 5 bases and at J to 3 bases, leaving 14 bases not matched to a gene. The CDR3 is 17 amino acids. CDR1 and CDR2 from the germline V gene are SGHAT and FQNNGV. CDR3 region: CASSPGGGPTTTDTQYF. The DNA for the CDR3 is TGTGCCAGCAGCCCGGGGGGAGGGCCGACCACGACAGATACGCAGTATTTT.

The rearrangement links TRBV4-1 to TRBJ2-5; 8 nucleotides match TRBD1. In germline, CDR1 is MGHRA, CDR2 YSYEKL. The CDR3 consists of 17 residues. The ends lost 4 bases at V and 5 bases at J; junction bases unmatched: 15. Written as DNA, the CDR3 is TGCGCCAGCAGCCGAGGTCCCCCAGGACAGGGTTTGGAGACCCAGTACTTC. Its translation: CASSRGPPGQGLETQYF.

The sample holds many counts of this clonotype. This rearrangement joins TRBV7-8 to TRBJ2-5, with 9 bases lining up with TRBD1. The germline CDR1 and CDR2 sequences are SGHVS and FQNEAQ. J lost 3 bases, V lost 5 bases, and 10 bases had no gene match. This CDR3 spans 16 amino acids. CDR3 loop: CASSPPGTGIEETQYF. CDR3 bases: TGTGCCAGCAGCCCCCCCGGGACAGGGATCGAAGAGACCCAGTACTTC.

This clonotype was observed many times. This rearrangement joins TRBV6-5 to TRBJ1-5; D ambiguous. Germline CDR1 and CDR2: MNHEY and SVGAGI. V lost 4 bases and J lost 3, with 10 bases in between. The CDR3 is made up of 14 amino acids. The CDR3 loop is CASSLGQANQPQHF. CDR3 nucleotides: TGTGCCAGCAGTTTAGGCCAGGCCAATCAGCCCCAGCATTTT.

This clonotype was counted at least ten times. The V call is TRBV5-6, the J call TRBJ2-7, with 11 bases fitting TRBD2. Unmatched junction bases numbered 2, after V lost 3 bases and J lost 6 bases. This CDR3 contains 13 residues. CDR1 SGHDT and CDR2 YYEEEE come from the germline V gene. The CDR3 loop reads CASSSGLAVEQYF. The CDR3, as DNA: TGTGCCAGCAGCTCGGGACTAGCGGTCGAGCAGTACTTC.

This chain joins TRBV7-2 and TRBJ2-7; TRBD2 matches 8 bases. Germline lookup yields CDR1 SGHTA and CDR2 FQGNSA. CDR3 length equals 13 residues. With V trimmed by 8 bases and J by 0 bases, 3 bases remained unmatched. For the CDR3, the DNA is TGTGCCAGCCAGCGGGAGTCCTCCTACGAGCAGTACTTC. It encodes CASQRESSYEQYF.

This clonotype was recorded many times. The chain uses TRBV15 and TRBJ2-7; 8 positions agree with TRBD1. There are 16 residues in the CDR3. Germline lookup yields CDR1 LNHNV and CDR2 YYDKDF (reference sequence). After removal of 5 bases from V and 5 bases from J, the junction contained 14 bases not matched to a gene. The chain's CDR3 is CATSGGRQGKIDEQYF. DNA of the CDR3: TGTGCCACCAGCGGGGGCCGACAGGGGAAGATTGACGAGCAGTACTTC.

This clonotype is termed medium-sized. The chain combines TRBV10-2 with TRBJ2-2, with 7 bases matching TRBD1. The V and J ends lost 3 bases and 7 bases, in that order; junction bases with no gene match: 8. The germline V gene encodes CDR1 WSHSY and CDR2 SAAADI. This CDR3 is built from 15 residues. Written as DNA, the CDR3 is TGCGCCAGCAGTGAAAGGGACAGTAAGGGCGGGGAGCTGTTTTTT. It yields the protein CASSERDSKGGELFF.

This clonotype was recorded many times. The V and J genes are TRBV29-1 and TRBJ1-1; weak D call: TRBD1 (6 bases). The CDR3 is 11 residues long. Between the trimmed V and J ends, which lost 8 bases and 7 bases, there was a span of 14 bases. The germline V gene encodes CDR1 SQVTM and CDR2 ANQGSEA. CDR3: CSWTRGLEAFF. The CDR3, as DNA: TGCAGCTGGACCCGGGGGCTTGAAGCTTTCTTT.

This clonotype occurred many times. The rearrangement uses TRBV29-1 and TRBJ2-7, with TRBD2 matching over 7 bases. This CDR3 has 12 amino acids. CDR1 is SQVTM and CDR2 is ANQGSEA in the germline V gene. After removal of 6 bases from V and 1 base from J, the junction contained 3 bases not matched to a gene. CDR3 DNA: TGCAGCGTGGGAGGGAGATCCTACGAGCAGTACTTC. Its translation is CSVGGRSYEQYF.

This clonotype was detected many times. This chain links TRBV20-1 with TRBJ2-1; 11 bases are shared with TRBD2. The V gene end was trimmed by 2 bases and the J gene end by 8 bases; junction bases not matched to a gene: 11. This CDR3 region has 16 residues. From germline, CDR1 is DFQATT and CDR2 SNEGSKA (reference sequence). The CDR3 sequence is CSARNELAGAIDEQFF. The CDR3 region has the DNA TGCAGTGCTAGAAACGAACTAGCGGGAGCAATCGATGAGCAGTTCTTC.

The J gene is TRBJ2-3, the V gene TRBV19; 7 bases align to TRBD1. Germline CDR1 and CDR2: LNHDA and SQIVND (reference sequence). The CDR3 sequence is 17 residues long. V was pared by 3 bases and J by 2 bases, with 11 bases of the junction left unmatched. This CDR3 is CASSMLSRDSSTDTQYF. The CDR3 DNA follows: TGTGCCAGTAGTATGTTGAGCAGGGACAGCTCCACAGATACGCAGTATTTT.

This clonotype was counted ten times or more. The chain combines TRBV11-2 with TRBJ2-7; D is unresolved. Per germline, CDR1 SGHAT and CDR2 FQNNGV. This CDR3 comprises 14 residues. Between the trimmed V and J ends, which lost 1 base and 2 bases, there was a span of 9 bases. The CDR3 sequence is CASSLGGLPYEQYF. DNA of the CDR3: TGTGCCAGCAGCTTAGGTGGGCTTCCCTACGAGCAGTACTTC.

This clonotype appeared many times. This chain joins TRBV4-2 and TRBJ2-7; unclear D gene. Trimming left V 0 bases short and J 1 base short, with 10 bases between. Germline-derived CDR1 and CDR2 are LGHNA and YNFKEQ. The CDR3 extends over 15 amino acids. The CDR3 is CASSQELGFSYEQYF. The CDR3 nucleotides read TGTGCCAGCAGCCAAGAGCTTGGATTTTCCTACGAGCAGTACTTC.

This clonotype appeared many times. The chain couples TRBV4-1 to TRBJ2-7; 10 nucleotides agree with TRBD1. V shed 2 bases and J 1 base; nucleotides not matched to a gene: 2. This CDR3 is built from 15 residues. Germline V lookup: CDR1 MGHRA, CDR2 YSYEKL. The CDR3 loop reads CASSQPGQGSYEQYF. The DNA for the CDR3 is TGCGCCAGCAGCCAACCGGGACAGGGGTCCTACGAGCAGTACTTC.

This clonotype was found many times. This chain links TRBV12-3 or TRBV12-4 with TRBJ2-1; 12 positions match TRBD2. The CDR3 sequence is 15 residues long. With 6 bases clipped from V and 8 bases from J, the junction kept 8 bases outside the gene matches. The DNA of the CDR3 is TGTGCCAGCAGACTAGCGGGAGGAGGAGGCGATGAGCAGTTCTTC. Protein product: CASRLAGGGGDEQFF.

This clonotype occurred many times. The CDR3 DNA reads as TGCAGTGCAAACGGGGAAAACACAGATACGCAGTATTTT. Protein product: CSANGENTDTQYF. The rearrangement uses TRBV20-1 and TRBJ2-3; a weak D match, TRBD2 (5 bases). This CDR3 is built from 13 residues. Germline CDR1 and CDR2: DFQATT and SNEGSKA (reference sequence). V was trimmed by 6 bases and J by 2 bases, leaving 12 bases between them.

This clonotype was counted many times. This sequence joins TRBV5-1 and TRBJ2-2; 9 bases are shared with TRBD2. The germline CDR1 and CDR2 sequences are SGHRS and YFSETQ. Trimming at V came to 3 bases and at J to 5 bases, leaving 14 bases not matched to a gene. This CDR3 spans 18 amino acids. In DNA form, the CDR3 reads TGCGCCAGCAGCTGGTTCTGGGCGGGAGGGCCCTCGACCGGGGAGCTGTTTTTT. Translation gives CASSWFWAGGPSTGELFF. Filled out from reference TRBV5-1 and TRBJ2-2, the complete variable domain reads KAGVTQTPRYLIKTRGQQVTLSCSPISGHRSVSWYQQTPGQGLQFLFEYFSETQRNKGNFPGRFSGRQFSNSRSEMNVSTLELGDSALYLCASSWFWAGGPSTGELFFGEGSRLTVL.